The rows below give T cell receptor beta chains drawn from one sample of a study of shared clonotypes between healthy human individuals. Measured with immunoSEQ multiplex PCR; TCRdb has only the in-frame clones, and not every one. The table lists about 2.1 million clones, around 93% of them singletons. The sample was naive CD8+ T cells from PBMCs. The source of these receptors is a man aged 18 to 29 in good health. Some clones in this sample may be carry-over from other donors' samples. Both conserved end residues are part of each CDR3. The D gene is left open where the match is weak. Size values are once, few and many counts, or a class for expanded clones, and some rows have none.

V,size,D,J,CDR3,DNA
TRBV10-1,once,-,TRBJ2-5,CASSEGSGYSPQETQYF,TGCGCCAGCAGTGAGGGTAGCGGATATTCACCTCAAGAGACCCAGTACTTC
TRBV27,-,-,TRBJ2-7,CASSSRDTSYEQYF,TGTGCCAGCAGTAGCCGGGACACCTCCTACGAGCAGTACTTC
TRBV27,-,TRBD2,TRBJ2-1,CASSRSGLAGYNEQFF,TGTGCCAGCAGTAGGTCGGGACTAGCGGGCTACAATGAGCAGTTCTTC
TRBV5-8,-,TRBD1,TRBJ1-1,CASSLHSQGVTEAFF,TGTGCCAGCAGCCTCCATTCACAGGGGGTAACTGAAGCTTTCTTT
TRBV27,-,TRBD2,TRBJ2-7,CASSLNPSGRHEQYF,TGTGCCAGCAGTTTGAACCCTAGCGGGAGGCACGAGCAGTACTTC
TRBV7-9,-,TRBD2,TRBJ2-1,CASSPSPGLAHNEQFF,TGTGCCAGCAGCCCAAGCCCGGGACTAGCTCATAATGAGCAGTTCTTC
TRBV7-2,-,-,TRBJ1-5,CASTDIKGPPQPQHF,TGTGCCAGCACCGACATTAAGGGTCCACCACAGCCCCAGCATTTT
TRBV27,-,-,TRBJ1-1,CASSPRGANTEAFF,TGTGCCAGCAGTCCCCGCGGGGCGAACACTGAAGCTTTCTTT
TRBV9,-,-,TRBJ1-2,CASSVVGGGYTF,TGTGCCAGCAGCGTAGTGGGGGGAGGCTACACCTTC
TRBV10-1,few,TRBD2,TRBJ2-7,CASSEGLAGYEQYF,TGCGCCAGCAGTGAGGGACTAGCGGGCTACGAGCAGTACTTC
TRBV9,-,TRBD2,TRBJ2-1,CASSAPGGSYNEQFF,TGTGCCAGCAGCGCTCCGGGGGGATCCTACAATGAGCAGTTCTTC
TRBV27,-,TRBD1,TRBJ2-7,CASSVRKGAGEQYF,TGTGCCAGCAGTGTCCGGAAGGGGGCAGGCGAGCAGTACTTC
TRBV27,once,TRBD2,TRBJ2-2,CASSSRLLAGTNTGELFF,TGTGCCAGCAGTTCCCGTCTTCTAGCGGGGACGAACACCGGGGAGCTGTTTTTT
TRBV7-9,-,-,TRBJ1-3,CASSLAPTGLSGNTIYF,TGTGCCAGCAGCTTAGCTCCCACAGGCCTCTCTGGAAACACCATATATTTT
TRBV29-1,-,TRBD1,TRBJ2-7,CSVYPGTGQYEQYF,TGCAGCGTATACCCCGGGACAGGGCAGTACGAGCAGTACTTC
TRBV13,-,-,TRBJ2-7,CASSSGTSGSYEQYF,TGTGCCAGCAGCTCCGGGACAAGCGGCTCCTACGAGCAGTACTTC
TRBV30,-,-,TRBJ1-1,CAWSVGWGTEAFF,TGTGCCTGGAGCGTAGGATGGGGTACTGAAGCTTTCTTT
TRBV27,-,-,TRBJ1-2,CASSAQGTLYGYTF,TGTGCCAGCAGTGCACAGGGCACCCTCTATGGCTACACCTTC
TRBV27,-,-,TRBJ1-1,CASPRRHMNTEAFF,TGTGCCAGCCCCCGACGGCACATGAACACTGAAGCTTTCTTT
TRBV27,-,TRBD1,TRBJ1-2,CASSPTGGGYTF,TGTGCCAGCAGTCCCACAGGGGGTGGCTACACCTTC
TRBV11-3,-,-,TRBJ2-7,CASSLDRPDSYEQYF,TGTGCCAGCAGCTTAGATCGGCCGGACTCCTACGAGCAGTACTTC
TRBV9,-,TRBD2,TRBJ2-7,CASRNLAGSREQYF,TGTGCCAGCAGGAATCTAGCGGGATCTCGCGAGCAGTACTTC
TRBV7-9,-,TRBD1,TRBJ1-4,CASSGPGQDPEKLFF,TGTGCCAGCAGCGGTCCGGGACAGGATCCTGAAAAACTGTTTTTT
TRBV10-1,-,-,TRBJ1-1,CASSESARGPEAFF,TGCGCCAGCAGTGAGTCGGCCAGGGGTCCGGAAGCTTTCTTT
TRBV11-2,-,-,TRBJ2-3,CASSLEAGGTDTQYF,TGTGCCAGCAGCTTAGAGGCAGGGGGCACAGATACGCAGTATTTT
TRBV4-3,-,TRBD1,TRBJ1-1,CASSRGTGGPPGAEAFF,TGCGCCAGCAGCCGCGGGACAGGGGGACCTCCGGGCGCTGAAGCTTTCTTT
TRBV15,-,TRBD2,TRBJ2-7,CATSRDLSASGLAVQYF,TGTGCCACCAGCAGAGATCTGTCGGCTAGCGGGTTGGCGGTGCAGTACTTC
TRBV27,-,TRBD1,TRBJ2-2,CASSSPGQAPRPNTGELFF,TGTGCCAGCAGTTCCCCGGGACAGGCACCTCGTCCGAACACCGGGGAGCTGTTTTTT
TRBV9,-,TRBD1,TRBJ1-5,CASSDGQGLNQPQHF,TGTGCCAGCAGCGACGGACAGGGCCTCAATCAGCCCCAGCATTTT
TRBV7-2,-,-,TRBJ2-3,CASSNGGGGTDTQYF,TGTGCCAGCAGCAACGGAGGAGGGGGGACAGATACGCAGTATTTT
TRBV7-9,-,-,TRBJ2-3,CASSHKWDGTDTQYF,TGTGCCAGCAGCCATAAGTGGGACGGCACAGATACGCAGTATTTT
TRBV4-3,-,TRBD2,TRBJ2-7,CASSQGTSGGRYEQYF,TGCGCCAGCAGCCAAGGGACTAGCGGGGGAAGGTACGAGCAGTACTTC
TRBV28,-,TRBD1,TRBJ2-7,CASSQLRDRAYEQYF,TGTGCCAGCAGCCAACTCAGGGACAGGGCGTACGAGCAGTACTTC
TRBV6-5,-,-,TRBJ2-7,CASRQGSSYEQYF,TGTGCCAGCAGGCAGGGTAGCTCCTACGAGCAGTACTTC
TRBV10-2,-,TRBD2,TRBJ2-1,CATRGGLASSYNEQFF,TGCGCCACCAGAGGGGGACTAGCGAGCTCCTACAATGAGCAGTTCTTC
TRBV7-8,-,-,TRBJ1-1,CASSLDVRVVEAFF,TGTGCCAGCAGCTTAGACGTGAGGGTCGTTGAAGCTTTCTTT
TRBV6-5,-,-,TRBJ2-5,CASSASFMETQYF,TGTGCCAGCAGTGCCTCCTTTATGGAGACCCAGTACTTC
TRBV29-1,-,-,TRBJ2-7,CSARWGGAGEQYF,TGCAGCGCCCGGTGGGGGGGCGCGGGCGAGCAGTACTTC
TRBV7-9,-,TRBD1,TRBJ1-1,CASSLVRTGTEAFF,TGTGCCAGCAGCTTAGTCCGGACAGGGACTGAAGCTTTCTTT
TRBV7-3,-,TRBD2,TRBJ2-2,CASSFGGAGATGELFF,TGTGCCAGCAGCTTCGGCGGAGCGGGAGCAACCGGGGAGCTGTTTTTT
TRBV14,-,-,TRBJ2-7,CASSQDFGGGLFEQYF,TGTGCCAGCAGCCAAGATTTTGGGGGTGGGCTGTTCGAGCAGTACTTC
TRBV2,-,-,TRBJ1-3,CANWRGEGNTIYF,TGTGCCAACTGGAGAGGGGAAGGAAACACCATATATTTT
TRBV15,-,-,TRBJ2-5,CATSRRPDTRLSQETQYF,TGTGCCACCAGCAGACGCCCGGACACACGACTGTCCCAAGAGACCCAGTACTTC
TRBV28,-,-,TRBJ1-3,CASSISLWSSGNTIYF,TGTGCCAGCAGTATATCCCTGTGGAGCTCTGGAAACACCATATATTTT
TRBV27,-,-,TRBJ2-2,CASSPSNTGELFF,TGTGCCAGCAGTCCTTCGAACACCGGGGAGCTGTTTTTT
TRBV5-6,-,-,TRBJ1-3,CASSFGGSGNTIYF,TGTGCCAGCAGCTTCGGGGGCTCTGGAAACACCATATATTTT
TRBV6-5,-,TRBD2,TRBJ2-1,CASSPGLAKYNEQFF,TGTGCCAGCAGTCCGGGACTAGCTAAATACAATGAGCAGTTCTTC
TRBV6-5,-,TRBD2,TRBJ2-1,CASSLLAEEHNEQFF,TGTGCCAGCAGTCTTCTAGCGGAAGAGCACAATGAGCAGTTCTTC
TRBV7-2,once,-,TRBJ2-2,CASSLDSSELFF,TGTGCCAGCAGCTTAGATTCCTCGGAGCTGTTTTTT
TRBV5-1,-,TRBD1,TRBJ2-7,CASSLTGTGVYEQYF,TGCGCCAGCAGCTTAACCGGGACAGGGGTCTACGAGCAGTACTTC
TRBV2,few,TRBD1,TRBJ1-2,CASRDRVLGYTF,TGTGCCAGCAGGGACAGGGTCCTTGGCTACACCTTC